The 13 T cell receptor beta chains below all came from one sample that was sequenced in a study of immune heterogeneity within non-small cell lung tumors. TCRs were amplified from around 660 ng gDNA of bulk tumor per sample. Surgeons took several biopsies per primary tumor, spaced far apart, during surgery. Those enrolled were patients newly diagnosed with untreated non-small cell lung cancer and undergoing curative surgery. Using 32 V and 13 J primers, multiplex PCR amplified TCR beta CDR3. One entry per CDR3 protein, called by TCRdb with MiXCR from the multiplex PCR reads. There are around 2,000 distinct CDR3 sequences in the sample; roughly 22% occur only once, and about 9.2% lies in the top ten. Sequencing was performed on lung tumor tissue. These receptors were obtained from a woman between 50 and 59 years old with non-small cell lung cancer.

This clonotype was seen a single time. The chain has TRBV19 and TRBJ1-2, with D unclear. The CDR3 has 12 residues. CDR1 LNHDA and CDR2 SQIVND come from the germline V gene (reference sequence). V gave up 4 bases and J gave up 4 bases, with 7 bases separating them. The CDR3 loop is CASSRLGYGYTF. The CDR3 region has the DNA TGTGCCAGTAGTAGGTTGGGCTATGGCTACACCTTC.

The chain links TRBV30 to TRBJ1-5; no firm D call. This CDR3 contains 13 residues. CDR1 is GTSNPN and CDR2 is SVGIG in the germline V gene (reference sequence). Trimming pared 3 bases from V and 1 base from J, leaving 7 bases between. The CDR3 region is CAWSIRSNQPQHF. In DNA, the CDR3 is TGTGCCTGGAGCATCAGGAGCAATCAGCCCCAGCATTTT.

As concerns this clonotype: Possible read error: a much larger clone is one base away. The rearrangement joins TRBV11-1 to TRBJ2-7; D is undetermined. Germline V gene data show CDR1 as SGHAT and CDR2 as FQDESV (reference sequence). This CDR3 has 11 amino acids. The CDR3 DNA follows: TGTGCCATCAGCACCGCCTACGAGCAGTACTTC. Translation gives CAISTAYEQYF.

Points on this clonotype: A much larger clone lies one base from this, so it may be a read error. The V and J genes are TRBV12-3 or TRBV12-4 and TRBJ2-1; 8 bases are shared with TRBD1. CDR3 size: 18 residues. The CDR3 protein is CASSRQGSRLGSHNEQLF. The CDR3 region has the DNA TGTGCCAGCAGTCGACAGGGGTCCCGGCTAGGAAGTCACAATGAGCAGCTCTTC.

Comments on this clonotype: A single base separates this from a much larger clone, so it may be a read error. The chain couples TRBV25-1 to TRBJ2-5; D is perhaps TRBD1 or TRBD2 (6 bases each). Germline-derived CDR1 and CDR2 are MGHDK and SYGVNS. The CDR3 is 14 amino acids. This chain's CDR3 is CASSDRGLQEAQYF. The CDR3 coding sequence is TGTGCCAGCAGTGATCGGGGGCTCCAAGAGGCCCAGTACTTC.

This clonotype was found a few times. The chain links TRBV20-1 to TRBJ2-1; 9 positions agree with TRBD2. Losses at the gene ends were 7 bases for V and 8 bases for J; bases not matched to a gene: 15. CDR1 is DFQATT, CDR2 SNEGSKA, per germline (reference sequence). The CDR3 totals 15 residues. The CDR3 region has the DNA TGCAGTGACCACCGGTGGGCGGGGGGGGTCTATGAGCAGTTCTTC. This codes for CSDHRWAGGVYEQFF.

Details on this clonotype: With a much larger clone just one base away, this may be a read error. CDR3 sequence (DNA): TGTGTCAGCAGCTTAGCGCATTGGCGGGAGGCGTCGGGTGAGCAGTACTTC. It translates to CVSSLAHWREASGEQYF. This sequence joins TRBV7-8 and TRBJ2-7, with 8 bases aligning to TRBD2. Germline values: CDR1 SGHVS, CDR2 FQNEAQ. This CDR3 region has 17 residues.

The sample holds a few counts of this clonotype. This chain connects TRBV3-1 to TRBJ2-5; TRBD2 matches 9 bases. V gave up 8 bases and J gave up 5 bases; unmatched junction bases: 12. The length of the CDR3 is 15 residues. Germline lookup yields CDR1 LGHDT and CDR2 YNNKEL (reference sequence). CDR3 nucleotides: TGTGCCAGCTCCAACCGGGCGGGGGGGCGGGAGACCCAGTACTTC. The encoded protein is CASSNRAGGRETQYF.

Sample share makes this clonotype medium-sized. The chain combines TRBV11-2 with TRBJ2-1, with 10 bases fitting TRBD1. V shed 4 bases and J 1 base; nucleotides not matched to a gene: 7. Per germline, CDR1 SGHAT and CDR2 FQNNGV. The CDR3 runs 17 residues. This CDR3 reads CASSSRQGARSYNEQFF. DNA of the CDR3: TGTGCCAGCAGCTCTCGACAGGGGGCCCGATCCTACAATGAGCAGTTCTTC. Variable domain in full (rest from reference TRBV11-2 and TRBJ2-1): EAGVAQSPRYKIIEKRQSVAFWCNPISGHATLYWYQQILGQGPKLLIQFQNNGVVDDSQLPKDRFSAERLKGVDSTLKIQPAKLEDSAVYLCASSSRQGARSYNEQFFGPGTRLTVL.

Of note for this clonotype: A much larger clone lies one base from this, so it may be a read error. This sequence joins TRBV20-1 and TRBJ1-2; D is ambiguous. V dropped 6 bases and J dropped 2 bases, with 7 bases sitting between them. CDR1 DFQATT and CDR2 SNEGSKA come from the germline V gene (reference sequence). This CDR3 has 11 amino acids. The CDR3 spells CSATRNYGYTF. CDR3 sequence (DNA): TGCAGTGCCACCCGAAACTATGGCTACACCTTC.

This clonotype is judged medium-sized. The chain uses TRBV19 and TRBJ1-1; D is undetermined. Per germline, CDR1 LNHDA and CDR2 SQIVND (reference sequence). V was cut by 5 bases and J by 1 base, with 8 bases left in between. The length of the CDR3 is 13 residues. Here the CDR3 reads CASSLRANTEAFF. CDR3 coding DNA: TGTGCCAGTAGTTTGAGAGCGAACACTGAAGCTTTCTTT.

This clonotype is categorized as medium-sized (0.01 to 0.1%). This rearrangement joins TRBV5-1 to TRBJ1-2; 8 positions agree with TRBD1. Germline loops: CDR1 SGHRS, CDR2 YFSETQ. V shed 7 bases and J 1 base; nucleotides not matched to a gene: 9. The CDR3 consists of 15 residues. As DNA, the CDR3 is TGCGCCAGCGGCAAGGACAGGGACCTTAACTATGGCTACACCTTC. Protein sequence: CASGKDRDLNYGYTF.

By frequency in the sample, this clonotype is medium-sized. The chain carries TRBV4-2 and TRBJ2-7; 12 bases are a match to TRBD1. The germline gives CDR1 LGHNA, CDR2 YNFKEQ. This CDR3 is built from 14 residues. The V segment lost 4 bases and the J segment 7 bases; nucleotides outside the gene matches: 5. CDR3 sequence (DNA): TGTGCCAGCAGCCCGGGACAGGGGGCGCGGGAGCAGTACTTC. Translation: CASSPGQGAREQYF.